Described below is a single TCR beta chain sequence and its context. This sample stems from a study of blood T cell repertoires in COVID-19. Study in general: Researchers got acute and convalescent COVID-19 samples from the United States, Italy and Spain. PBMCs, B-cell-depleted T cells, or T cells provided the cDNA or gDNA that made up the material.

Original methodology: Cell counts per sample came from amplifying reference gene primers. This table comes from immunoSEQ multiplex PCR, and its TCRdb copy is limited to in-frame clones, with some not included. Clonal size and the V and J genes are those of that table, whereas D and trimming came from the DNA. The sample has about 340,000 clones; around 90% are singletons. This CDR3 is built from 18 residues. With 3 bases clipped from V and 2 bases from J, the junction kept 14 bases outside the gene matches. Germline lookup yields CDR1 SGHNT and CDR2 YENEEA. This chain uses TRBV11-3 with TRBJ2-3; 7 positions agree with TRBD2. The TCR sequence derives from a woman aged 18-35 years who had recovered from COVID-19. The specimen sequenced was peripheral blood. The CDR3 region is CASSLGREWGIATDTQYF. The CDR3 region has the DNA TGTGCCAGCAGCTTGGGGAGGGAGTGGGGGATAGCCACAGATACGCAGTATTTT.